The 22 T cell receptor beta chains below all came from one sample that was sequenced in a study of shared clonotypes between healthy human individuals (dated by TCRdb to 2019 to 2021). CD8 naive samples were CD45RO-negative cells positively selected for CCR7, giving a CD45RA+CCR7+ population that excluded TemRA cells. Library construction relied on the immunoSEQ multiplex PCR assay. TCRdb's version of the immuneACCESS table is confined to in-frame rearrangements and falls short of the full clone set. An unresolved V gene accounts for under half of the shortfall where checked; the remainder is of unknown origin. The sample contains roughly 1,800,000 clones, about 95% of them found a single time. The ten biggest clones cover approximately 1.2% of the sample. The specimen sequenced was naive CD8+ T cells sorted from blood. Reading the label with the study, this specimen's cell subset or site is: CD45RA+CCR7+. The receptors derive from a man between 18 and 29 years old in good health.

Comment on this clone: This CDR3 is also generated by other DNA sequences in the sample. V and J are TRBV7-9 and TRBJ2-7; D remains unclear. The V and J ends lost 1 base and 2 bases respectively, with 6 bases between them. Germline V gives CDR1 SEHNR, CDR2 FQNEAQ (reference sequence). The length of the CDR3 is 13 residues. CDR3 region: CASSLGTTYEQYF. CDR3 coding DNA: TGTGCCAGCAGCTTAGGCACTACCTACGAGCAGTACTTC.

The chain carries TRBV7-6 and TRBJ2-1; 8 nucleotides align to TRBD2. The CDR3 is 16 residues long. From germline, CDR1 is SGHVS and CDR2 FNYEAQ. The V gene end was trimmed by 0 bases and the J gene end by 0 bases; junction bases not matched to a gene: 1. CDR3: CASSLASGGSYNEQFF. CDR3 bases: TGTGCCAGCAGCTTAGCCAGCGGGGGCTCCTACAATGAGCAGTTCTTC.

CDR3 protein: CASSAGRGREQYF. CDR3 bases: TGTGCCAGCAGTGCTGGCAGGGGGCGCGAGCAGTACTTC. V is TRBV2 and J is TRBJ2-7; the match to TRBD1 covers 8 bases. The ends lost 4 bases at V and 6 bases at J; junction bases unmatched: 5. The CDR3 has 13 residues. In germline, CDR1 is SNHLY, CDR2 FYNNEI.

The chain combines TRBV13 with TRBJ2-7, with 8 nucleotides matching TRBD1. This CDR3 has 14 residues. V was pared by 4 bases and J by 3 bases, with 5 bases of the junction left unmatched. CDR1 PRHDT and CDR2 FYEKMQ come from the germline V gene (reference sequence). Here the CDR3 reads CASSSTGQGYEQYF. The CDR3 DNA reads TGTGCCAGCAGCTCCACCGGACAGGGCTACGAGCAGTACTTC.

Notes on this clone: Other DNA sequences within the sample encode an identical CDR3. The gene calls are TRBV4-1 and TRBJ2-7, with D maybe TRBD1 (5 bases). Trimming shortened V by 1 base and J by 1 base, and 11 bases separated the two germline ends. The CDR3 runs to 15 residues. The germline gives CDR1 MGHRA, CDR2 YSYEKL. In DNA form, the CDR3 reads TGCGCCAGCAGCCAAGGTCGACAGCCGTCCTACGAGCAGTACTTC. It is translated as CASSQGRQPSYEQYF.

The DNA for the CDR3 is TGTGCCAGCAGCCCGGGGACAGGCGGCTACACCTTC. The encoded protein is CASSPGTGGYTF. This rearrangement joins TRBV7-2 to TRBJ1-2; 8 bases align to TRBD1. The CDR3 is 12 amino acids. CDR1 is SGHTA, CDR2 FQGNSA, per germline. V lost 5 bases, J lost 8 bases, and 4 bases stayed unmatched.

This clone was recorded only once. The rearrangement uses TRBV6-4 and TRBJ1-2; TRBD1 agrees at 8 bases. CDR1 is MRHNA, CDR2 SNTAGT, per germline. V shed 2 bases, J shed 8 bases, and the junction held 13 bases outside the gene matches. The CDR3 spans 16 residues. The CDR3 sequence is CASSDPRRTGPFGYTF. The CDR3, as DNA: TGTGCCAGCAGTGACCCACGCAGGACAGGGCCTTTCGGCTACACCTTC.

V and J are TRBV5-1 and TRBJ2-7; 12 bases agree with TRBD2. This CDR3 has 16 amino acids. Germline assignment: CDR1 SGHRS and CDR2 YFSETQ. J lost 0 bases, V lost 0 bases, and 1 base had no gene match. CDR3 sequence reads: CASSLGLAGASYEQYF. Written as DNA, the CDR3 is TGCGCCAGCAGCTTGGGACTAGCGGGAGCCTCCTACGAGCAGTACTTC.

The chain employs TRBV9 and TRBJ2-2; 8 bases fit TRBD1. This CDR3 region has 16 residues. J gave up 7 bases and V 0 bases, and 8 bases lay outside the gene matches. Germline loops: CDR1 SGDLS, CDR2 YYNGEE. The CDR3 coding sequence is TGTGCCAGCAGCGTAGCTACAGGGGGGTACAGCGGGGAGCTGTTTTTT. This codes for CASSVATGGYSGELFF.

This chain connects TRBV9 to TRBJ1-3; D is possibly TRBD1 (6 bases). The germline V gene encodes CDR1 SGDLS and CDR2 YYNGEE. The CDR3 length is 14 residues. V lost 3 bases and J lost 1, with 8 bases in between. The CDR3 DNA reads TGTGCCAGCAGCGAGGACAGATCTGGAAACACCATATATTTT. Translating it yields CASSEDRSGNTIYF.

The chain combines TRBV5-6 with TRBJ1-2; D gene ambiguous. In germline, CDR1 is SGHDT, CDR2 YYEEEE. CDR3 length equals 13 residues. V was shortened by 1 base and J by 8 bases, with 12 bases between the two germline ends. The CDR3 nucleotides are TGTGCCAGCAGCTTGTGGGCAGGACGAGGCTACACCTTC. As protein: CASSLWAGRGYTF.

With respect to this clone: In the same sample, other DNA sequences code for this CDR3. This chain links TRBV4-1 with TRBJ2-5; 9 bases align to TRBD2. V gave up 4 bases and J gave up 4 bases; unmatched junction bases: 10. Germline V gene lookup returns CDR1 MGHRA and CDR2 YSYEKL. The CDR3 loop spans 16 amino acids. CDR3 residues: CASSPRGRGGIETQYF. The DNA for the CDR3 is TGCGCCAGCAGCCCCCGAGGGCGGGGGGGCATAGAGACCCAGTACTTC.

A remark on this clone: Other DNA sequences of this sample code for an identical CDR3. The rearrangement uses TRBV30 and TRBJ2-5; the D gene is possibly TRBD1 (6 bases). The CDR3 is made up of 13 amino acids. Trimming took off 0 bases at V and 5 bases at J, with 10 bases between the two ends. Per the germline V gene, CDR1 is GTSNPN and CDR2 is SVGIG (reference sequence). The CDR3 DNA reads as TGTGCCTGGAGTGTACAGGGCGGGGAGACCCAGTACTTC. The encoded protein is CAWSVQGGETQYF.

Comments on this clone: This sample includes further DNA sequences coding for the same CDR3. The rearrangement links TRBV27 to TRBJ2-7, with D possibly TRBD1 on 7 matching bases. Germline CDR1 and CDR2: MNHEY and SMNVEV (reference sequence). The CDR3 has 14 residues. V lost 2 bases, J lost 2 bases, and 10 bases lay in between. The CDR3 nucleotides are TGTGCCAGCAGTTTAGGGGGGACAGCCTACGAGCAGTACTTC. As protein: CASSLGGTAYEQYF.

The chain recombines TRBV4-2 with TRBJ2-7; D uncertain. Germline V lookup: CDR1 LGHNA, CDR2 YNFKEQ. There are 13 residues in the CDR3. V lost 5 bases and J 6 bases, leaving 14 bases between the germline ends. The CDR3 nucleotides read TGTGCCAGCAGCGATTCAACCTGGGGCGAGCAGTACTTC. It codes for CASSDSTWGEQYF.

The chain joins TRBV4-1 to TRBJ2-5; no clear D gene. CDR1 is MGHRA and CDR2 is YSYEKL in the germline V gene. V dropped 0 bases and J dropped 4 bases, with 12 bases sitting between them. This CDR3 has 15 residues. CDR3 amino acids: CASSQDGVGVETQYF. In DNA, the CDR3 is TGCGCCAGCAGCCAAGATGGCGTTGGGGTAGAGACCCAGTACTTC.

The chain has TRBV5-1 and TRBJ2-7; D is unresolved. The CDR3 is 15 residues long. The V and J ends lost 2 bases and 0 bases respectively, with 12 bases between them. The germline gives CDR1 SGHRS, CDR2 YFSETQ. The CDR3 here is CASSLAFGTSYEQYF. CDR3 DNA: TGCGCCAGCAGCTTAGCTTTCGGCACCTCCTACGAGCAGTACTTC.

This chain connects TRBV19 to TRBJ2-1, with TRBD2 matching 11 bases. V was clipped by 6 bases and J by 8 bases; unmatched bases: 9. This CDR3 is built from 15 residues. The V gene's germline CDR1 is LNHDA and CDR2 SQIVND (reference sequence). CDR3 amino acids: CASRGTSGAFDEQFF. The CDR3 DNA reads as TGTGCCAGTAGAGGGACTAGCGGAGCATTCGATGAGCAGTTCTTC.

This chain uses TRBV30 with TRBJ1-1, with TRBD1 matching over 8 bases. The CDR3 totals 12 residues. CDR1 and CDR2 (germline): GTSNPN, SVGIG (reference sequence). With V trimmed by 6 bases and J by 6 bases, 6 bases remained unmatched. The CDR3 sequence is CACQGARAEAFF. The CDR3, as DNA: TGTGCCTGTCAGGGGGCTAGGGCTGAAGCTTTCTTT.

J is TRBJ2-3 and V is TRBV7-8, with D possibly TRBD2 on 5 matching bases. CDR1 SGHVS and CDR2 FQNEAQ come from the germline V gene. The CDR3 is made up of 16 amino acids. V lost 5 bases and J 4 bases, leaving 19 bases between the germline ends. The CDR3 sequence: CASSPHRGKGADTQYF. In nucleotides, the CDR3 is TGTGCCAGCAGCCCCCACCGGGGAAAGGGCGCAGATACGCAGTATTTT.

The chain carries TRBV28 and TRBJ2-2; unclear D gene. The CDR3 sequence is 12 residues long. The V gene's germline CDR1 is MDHEN and CDR2 SYDVKM. V was cut by 5 bases and J by 6 bases, with 7 bases left in between. CDR3 sequence reads: CASSPLAGELFF. As DNA, the CDR3 is TGTGCCAGCAGTCCCCTTGCCGGGGAGCTGTTTTTT.

V usage is TRBV2 and J usage is TRBJ2-5; no clear D. V was cut by 1 base and J by 5 bases, with 14 bases left in between. CDR1 and CDR2 (germline): SNHLY, FYNNEI. The CDR3 covers 15 residues. The CDR3 bases are TGTGCCAGCAGTGAAGTCACCCCCGCGGAGGAGACCCAGTACTTC. Translating gives CASSEVTPAEETQYF.